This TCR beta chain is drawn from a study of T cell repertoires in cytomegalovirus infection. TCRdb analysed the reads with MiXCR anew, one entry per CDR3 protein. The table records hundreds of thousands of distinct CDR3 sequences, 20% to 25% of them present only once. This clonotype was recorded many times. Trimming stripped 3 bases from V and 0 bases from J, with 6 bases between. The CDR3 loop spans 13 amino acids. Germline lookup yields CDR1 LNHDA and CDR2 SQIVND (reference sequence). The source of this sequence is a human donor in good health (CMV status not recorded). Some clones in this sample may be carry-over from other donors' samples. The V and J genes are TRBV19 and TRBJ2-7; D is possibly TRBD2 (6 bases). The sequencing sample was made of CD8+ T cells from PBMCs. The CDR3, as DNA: TGTGCCAGTAGTATCGGGAGCTCCTACGAGCAGTACTTC. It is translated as CASSIGSSYEQYF.